The entry that follows covers one T cell receptor (beta chain) sequence. The target antigen is unknown. Regarding time point: 2015-2016 season, 7 days after influenza vaccination. Donors with HIV/AIDS, active malignancy, immunomodulators or active illness were excluded. Per time point, 40-100 mL of blood was sampled. Libraries were prepared by immunoSEQ multiplex PCR; TCRdb keeps only in-frame clonotypes and omits some of them. The table shows 6,500 to 8,000 clones, with around nine tenths occurring only once. These data come from a study of follicular helper T cells after annual influenza vaccination. Overall study findings and caveats: ICOS-CD38- cTfh most often held earlier Day 7 ICOS+CD38+ clones. Only 10-20% of analyzed cells yielded productive TCRB sequences.

The ends were cut back, 7 bases at V and 7 bases at J, with 16 bases in the middle. The length of the CDR3 is 13 residues. Germline CDR1 reads MDHEN; CDR2 reads SYDVKM. The sequence was collected from an adult who received the influenza vaccine. The V call is TRBV28, the J call TRBJ1-2; no firm D call. The sequences come from CXCR5+ CD38- circulating T follicular helper cells from blood, collected 7 days after influenza vaccination. Specified subset: circulating Tfh, non-naive CD4+CXCR5+PD-1+ (ICOS+CD38+ or ICOS-CD38-). The CDR3 protein is CASTETVGVGYTF. CDR3 coding DNA: TGTGCCAGCACCGAAACAGTCGGGGTTGGCTACACCTTC.